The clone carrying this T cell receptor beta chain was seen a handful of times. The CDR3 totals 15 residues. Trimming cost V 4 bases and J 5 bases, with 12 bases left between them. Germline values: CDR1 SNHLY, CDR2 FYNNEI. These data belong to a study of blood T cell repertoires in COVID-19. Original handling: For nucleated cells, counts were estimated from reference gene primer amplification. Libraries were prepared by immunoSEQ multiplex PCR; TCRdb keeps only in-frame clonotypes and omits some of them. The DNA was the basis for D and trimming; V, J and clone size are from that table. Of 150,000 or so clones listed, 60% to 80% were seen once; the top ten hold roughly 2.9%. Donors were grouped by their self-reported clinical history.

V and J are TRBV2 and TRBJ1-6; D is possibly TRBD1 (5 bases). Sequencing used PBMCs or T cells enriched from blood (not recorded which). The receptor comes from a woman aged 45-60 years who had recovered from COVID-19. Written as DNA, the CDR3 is TGTGCCAGCAGTGGAGGCAGGGTGAATAATTCACCCCTCCACTTT. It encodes CASSGGRVNNSPLHF.